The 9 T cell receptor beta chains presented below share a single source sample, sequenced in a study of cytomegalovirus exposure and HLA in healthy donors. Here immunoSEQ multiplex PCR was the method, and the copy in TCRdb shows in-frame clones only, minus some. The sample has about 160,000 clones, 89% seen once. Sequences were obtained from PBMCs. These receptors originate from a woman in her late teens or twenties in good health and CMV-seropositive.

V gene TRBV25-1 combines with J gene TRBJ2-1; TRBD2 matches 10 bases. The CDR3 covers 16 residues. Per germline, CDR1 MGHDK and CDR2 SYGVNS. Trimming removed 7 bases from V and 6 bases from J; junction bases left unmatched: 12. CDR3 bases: TGTGCCAGCACCTCCTTGACGAGCGGGAGGGGCAATGAGCAGTTCTTC. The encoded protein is CASTSLTSGRGNEQFF.

The CDR3, as DNA: TGTGCCAGCAGCTTAGCGGGTGTTAGCGCCGAGCAGTACTTC. It specifies CASSLAGVSAEQYF. The chain combines TRBV7-9 with TRBJ2-7, with D possibly matching TRBD2 (5 bases). The V and J ends lost 0 bases and 6 bases respectively, with 12 bases between them. CDR3 length: 14 amino acids. Germline lookup yields CDR1 SEHNR and CDR2 FQNEAQ (reference sequence).

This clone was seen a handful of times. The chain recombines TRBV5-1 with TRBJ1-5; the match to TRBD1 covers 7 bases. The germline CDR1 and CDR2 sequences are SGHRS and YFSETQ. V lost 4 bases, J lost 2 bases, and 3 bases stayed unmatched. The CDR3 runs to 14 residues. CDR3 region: CASSIGTGNQPQHF. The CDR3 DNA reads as TGCGCCAGCAGCATAGGGACAGGCAATCAGCCCCAGCATTTT. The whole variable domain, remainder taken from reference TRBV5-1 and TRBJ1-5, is KAGVTQTPRYLIKTRGQQVTLSCSPISGHRSVSWYQQTPGQGLQFLFEYFSETQRNKGNFPGRFSGRQFSNSRSEMNVSTLELGDSALYLCASSIGTGNQPQHFGDGTRLSIL.

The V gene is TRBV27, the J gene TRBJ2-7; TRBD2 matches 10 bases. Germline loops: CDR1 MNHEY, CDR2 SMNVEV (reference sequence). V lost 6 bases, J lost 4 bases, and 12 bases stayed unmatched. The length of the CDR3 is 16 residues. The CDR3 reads CASSRLSGRVHYEQYF. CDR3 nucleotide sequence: TGTGCCAGCAGCCGTCTAAGCGGGAGGGTCCATTACGAGCAGTACTTC.

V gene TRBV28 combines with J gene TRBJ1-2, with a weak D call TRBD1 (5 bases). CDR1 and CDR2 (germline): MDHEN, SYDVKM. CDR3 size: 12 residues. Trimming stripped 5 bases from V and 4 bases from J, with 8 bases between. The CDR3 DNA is TGTGCCAGCAGTAGGGGTAGCTATGGCTACACCTTC. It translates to CASSRGSYGYTF.

The DNA for the CDR3 is TGCAGCGTCGTCCCGGGACAGGTCTCCGGGACTGAAGCTTTCTTT. This encodes CSVVPGQVSGTEAFF. The rearrangement joins TRBV29-1 to TRBJ1-1; TRBD1 matches at 8 bases. CDR1 is SQVTM and CDR2 is ANQGSEA in the germline V gene. The length of the CDR3 is 15 residues. Trimming removed 6 bases from V and 5 bases from J; junction bases left unmatched: 14.

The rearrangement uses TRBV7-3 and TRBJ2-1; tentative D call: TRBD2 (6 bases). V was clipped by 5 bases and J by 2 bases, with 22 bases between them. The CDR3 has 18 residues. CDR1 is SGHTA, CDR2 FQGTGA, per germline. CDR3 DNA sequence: TGTGCCAGCAGCCCCTATGGACGGGAGTCGGCGACCTACAATGAGCAGTTCTTC. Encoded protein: CASSPYGRESATYNEQFF. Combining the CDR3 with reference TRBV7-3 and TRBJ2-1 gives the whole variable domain GAGVSQTPSNKVTEKGKYVELRCDPISGHTALYWYRQSLGQGPEFLIYFQGTGAADDSGLPNDRFFAVRPEGSVSTLKIQRTERGDSAVYLCASSPYGRESATYNEQFFGPGTRLTVL.

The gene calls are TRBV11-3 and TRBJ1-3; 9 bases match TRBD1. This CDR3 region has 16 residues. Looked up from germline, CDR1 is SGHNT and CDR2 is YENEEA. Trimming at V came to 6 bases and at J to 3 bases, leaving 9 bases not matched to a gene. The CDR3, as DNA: TGTGCCAGCAGTCACTCCGGGACAGGGAATGGAAACACCATATATTTT. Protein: CASSHSGTGNGNTIYF.

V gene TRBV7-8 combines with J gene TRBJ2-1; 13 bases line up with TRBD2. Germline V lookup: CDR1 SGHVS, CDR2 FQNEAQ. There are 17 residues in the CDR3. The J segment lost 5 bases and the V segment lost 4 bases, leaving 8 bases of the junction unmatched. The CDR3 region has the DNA TGTGCCAGCAGCTCTGGGACTAGCGGGATATTAGACAATGAGCAGTTCTTC. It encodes CASSSGTSGILDNEQFF.